This entry lists 2 T cell receptor beta chains sequenced from one sample in a study of cytomegalovirus exposure and HLA in healthy donors. Researchers ran the PCR with 60 Vbeta and 13 Jbeta primers. The assay was immunoSEQ multiplex PCR, and TCRdb's table has in-frame clones only and misses some. The sample shows 150,000 to 200,000 clones, 85% to 90% of them seen only once. Sequenced: PBMCs. Receptor source: a woman aged 18-29 years in good health and CMV-seronegative.

This clone occurred once. The rearrangement links TRBV4-1 to TRBJ2-5; tentatively, D is TRBD2 (7 bases). CDR3 size: 15 residues. Germline assignment: CDR1 MGHRA and CDR2 YSYEKL. Trimming removed 3 bases from V and 5 bases from J, with 16 bases in between. DNA of the CDR3: TGCGCCAGCAGCCAGGGGGGGCTTACCTGGGAGACCCAGTACTTC. Translation gives CASSQGGLTWETQYF.

The gene calls are TRBV14 and TRBJ2-5, with D possibly matching TRBD1 (6 bases). V shed 2 bases and J shed 10 bases, with 20 bases lying between them. The CDR3 length is 15 residues. Per germline, CDR1 SGHDN and CDR2 FVKESK. In nucleotides, the CDR3 is TGTGCCAGCAGCCAACTCCGGGACACCCCGAGCGACCAGTACTTC. Its translation is CASSQLRDTPSDQYF.